These T cell receptor beta chains were read from a single sample in a study of cytomegalovirus exposure and HLA in healthy donors. Measured with immunoSEQ multiplex PCR; TCRdb has only the in-frame clones, and not every one. Its clone listing holds 200,000 or so clones. The sample was PBMCs. The receptors stem from a girl aged 2 to 9 in good health and CMV-seropositive. The CDR3 runs from the conserved cysteine through the conserved F or W. The D gene is left open where the match is weak.

V	J	D	DNA	CDR3
TRBV6-5	TRBJ2-7	TRBD1	TGTGCCAGCAGTCAAGGACAGGGATGGGAAGAGCAGTACTTC	CASSQGQGWEEQYF
TRBV30	TRBJ1-5	NA	TGTGCCTGGAGTGTTCTTCGGCAGCCGGGTCAGCCCCAGCATTTT	CAWSVLRQPGQPQHF
TRBV7-3	TRBJ2-5	TRBD2	TGTGCCAGCAGCTTAAGTGGCGGGGGACAAGAGACCCAGTACTTC	CASSLSGGGQETQYF
TRBV6-1	TRBJ1-2	NA	TGTGCCAGCATTGATTCCTCTTGGGCGGGGGATGGCTACACCTTC	CASIDSSWAGDGYTF
TRBV19	TRBJ1-1	NA	TGTGCCAGTAGTATCCAAGGGGGGGGGAACACTGAAGCTTTCTTT	CASSIQGGGNTEAFF
TRBV10-2	TRBJ2-7	TRBD2	TGCGCCAGCAGTGAGTCGCTAGCGGGAGAGCTAGGCGAGCAGTACTTC	CASSESLAGELGEQYF
TRBV5-1	TRBJ1-2	TRBD1	TGCGCCAGCAGCCAGGACAGGGGCGTGAGTGGCTACACCTTC	CASSQDRGVSGYTF
TRBV2	TRBJ2-6	NA	TGTGCCAGCAACCAGAATTCTGGGGCCAACGTCCTGACTTTC	CASNQNSGANVLTF
TRBV28	TRBJ1-2	TRBD1	TGTGCCAGCAGTCTCATAGACAGGGAATATGGCTACACCTTC	CASSLIDREYGYTF
TRBV7-2	TRBJ2-5	NA	TGTGCCAGCAGCTTAGTAGGCGGGGTCGAAGAGACCCAGTACTTC	CASSLVGGVEETQYF
TRBV2	TRBJ2-7	NA	TGTGCCAGCAGTGGGGACTTCGCTACCTACGAGCAGTACTTC	CASSGDFATYEQYF
TRBV6-5	TRBJ1-1	NA	TGTGCCAGCAGTTACGCCTCCGGGGGGGTCGCTTTCTTT	CASSYASGGVAFF
TRBV5-6	TRBJ1-1	NA	TGTGCCAGCACCAAAGGACAGCCGAACACTGAAGCTTTCTTT	CASTKGQPNTEAFF
TRBV5-1	TRBJ1-2	NA	TGCGCCAGCAGCTTGGTAAGGGGGGGCGAACATGGCTACACCTTC	CASSLVRGGEHGYTF
TRBV27	TRBJ1-5	NA	TGTGCCAGCAGTTTGGTTATTAGCGGCAATCAGCCCCAGCATTTT	CASSLVISGNQPQHF
TRBV11-2	TRBJ2-7	TRBD1	TGTGCCAGCAGCCGACGGACAGGGGGCGGTTACGAGCAGTACTTC	CASSRRTGGGYEQYF
TRBV28	TRBJ2-7	NA	TGTGCCAGCAGCCTTCACATAGAGCAGTACTTC	CASSLHIEQYF
TRBV7-9	TRBJ2-3	NA	TGTGCCAGCAGCTTCCCTAAAGGGGTGACACTCAGCACGGATACGCAGTATTTT	CASSFPKGVTLSTDTQYF
TRBV30	TRBJ2-2	TRBD2	TGTGCCAGAGGGTGGGGCTTGACTAGCGGGGGAAACACCGGGGAGCTGTTTTTT	CARGWGLTSGGNTGELFF
TRBV4-1	TRBJ2-7	NA	TGCGCCAGCAGCCAAGATTTGGGACTCGGATACGAGCAGTACTTC	CASSQDLGLGYEQYF
TRBV6-1	TRBJ1-4	NA	TGTGCCAGCAGTGAAGCCTTGGGGCGTGGAATCAATGAAAAACTGTTTTTT	CASSEALGRGINEKLFF
TRBV28	TRBJ2-3	TRBD2	TGTGCCAGCAGTTTAGCGGGAGGGCCTAGCACAGATACGCAGTATTTT	CASSLAGGPSTDTQYF
TRBV7-9	TRBJ2-1	TRBD1	TGTGCCAGCAGCTTAGTCAGGGGGCTGACGTCCTCCTACAATGAGCAGTTCTTC	CASSLVRGLTSSYNEQFF
TRBV19	TRBJ1-5	NA	TGTGCCAGTAGTCTGGGACAACGAGATCAGCCCCAGCATTTT	CASSLGQRDQPQHF
TRBV2	TRBJ2-3	TRBD2	TGTGCCAGCAGTGAAACTAGCGGAGTTATCACAGATACGCAGTATTTT	CASSETSGVITDTQYF
TRBV11-2	TRBJ2-2	TRBD2	TGTGCCAGCAGCTTATATGGGACTAGCGACGCCGGGGAGCTGTTTTTT	CASSLYGTSDAGELFF
TRBV10-1	TRBJ2-1	TRBD1	TGCGCCAGCAGCGGGGGGACAGGGCGAGGGGAGCAGTTCTTC	CASSGGTGRGEQFF
TRBV5-4	TRBJ2-2	NA	TGTGCCAGCAGCCTAAGATTCAGGGGGGTCGGGGAGCTGTTTTTT	CASSLRFRGVGELFF
TRBV5-4	TRBJ2-7	NA	TGTGCCAGCAGCTTGTCGGCAGGGCGGAAATTGGGCTCCTACGAGCAGTACTTC	CASSLSAGRKLGSYEQYF
TRBV5-4	TRBJ1-3	TRBD1	TGTGCCAGCAGTGACAGGGGAACCTCTGGAAACACCATATATTTT	CASSDRGTSGNTIYF
TRBV5-1	TRBJ1-4	NA	TGCGCCAGCAGCTTGACCGGGACAAGTAATGAAAAACTGTTTTTT	CASSLTGTSNEKLFF
TRBV6-5	TRBJ1-2	TRBD1	TGTGCCAGCAGTTACACAGGGGTGGGTGGCTACACCTTC	CASSYTGVGGYTF
TRBV10-3	TRBJ2-3	TRBD2	TGTGCCATCAGACGAGCGGGACAAGGGGCCCAGCGGGAGAACCCTACTACCACAGATACGCAGTATTTT	CAIRRAGQGAQRENPTTTDTQYF
TRBV9	TRBJ2-2	TRBD2	TGTGCCAGCAGCGTGCAGCCACTAGCGGGAGGTAGCACCGGGGAGCTGTTTTTT	CASSVQPLAGGSTGELFF
TRBV19	TRBJ2-5	NA	TGTGCCAGTAGTATAGTGGCGACTAGTAAAGAGACCCAGTACTTC	CASSIVATSKETQYF
TRBV19	TRBJ1-1	NA	TGTGCCAGTAGTATAGACCCGGAGGCCACTGAAGCTTTCTTT	CASSIDPEATEAFF
TRBV4-1	TRBJ2-3	NA	TGCGCCAGCAGCCCGACAGGACCCTTCACAGATACGCAGTATTTT	CASSPTGPFTDTQYF
TRBV18	TRBJ2-3	TRBD2	TGTGCCAGCTCACCCCTAGCGGGAGGGGTCACAGATACGCAGTATTTT	CASSPLAGGVTDTQYF
TRBV11-3	TRBJ2-7	NA	TGTGCCAGTCCGACCGCCGGGTTATGCTCCTACGAGCAGTACTTC	CASPTAGLCSYEQYF
TRBV11-2	TRBJ2-2	NA	TGTGCCAGCAGGTTACAGTGGAACACCGGGGAGCTGTTTTTT	CASRLQWNTGELFF
TRBV5-1	TRBJ2-5	TRBD2	TGCGCCAGCAGCTTGGCCGGACTAGCGGGAGTTAGGGAGACCCAGTACTTC	CASSLAGLAGVRETQYF
TRBV28	TRBJ1-3	NA	TGTGCCAGCAGTTCACCGGACAGCCTATCCTCTGGAAACACCATATATTTT	CASSSPDSLSSGNTIYF
TRBV11-1	TRBJ2-7	TRBD2	TGTGCCAGCAGCATTCGATTGGGGGGGAGCTCCTACGAGCAGTACTTC	CASSIRLGGSSYEQYF
TRBV14	TRBJ1-4	NA	TGTGCCAGCAGCCGGGACACCCACCTTGAACCTAATGAAAAACTGTTTTTT	CASSRDTHLEPNEKLFF
TRBV28	TRBJ2-3	TRBD1	TGTGCCAGCAGTCGACAGCGGACAGGGGGCACAGATACGCAGTATTTT	CASSRQRTGGTDTQYF
TRBV4-1	TRBJ1-1	NA	TGCGCCAGCGGCCAAGAGAACAGAAACACTGAAGCTTTCTTT	CASGQENRNTEAFF
TRBV28	TRBJ2-7	NA	TGTGCCAGCAGTCCCCGACAGTTTGTCTCCTACGAGCAGTACTTC	CASSPRQFVSYEQYF
TRBV5-1	TRBJ1-6	NA	TGCGCCAGCAGCTCAGGACAGACAGGTCCACCCCTCCACTTT	CASSSGQTGPPLHF
TRBV28	TRBJ2-7	NA	TGTGCCAGCAGTCCAATAGAGGAGGGAGTGAGCTACGAGCAGTACTTC	CASSPIEEGVSYEQYF
TRBV28	TRBJ2-3	TRBD2	TGTGCCAGCAGTTTACCCCGCGGGACTAGCGGGAGCAGGTGGACAGATACGCAGTATTTT	CASSLPRGTSGSRWTDTQYF